Below, one T cell receptor beta chain is given with its context. This clone was found a few times. The antigen it recognizes is unknown. The sample holds no much larger clone one base away, and base qualities are not on file. The sample originates from a study of T cell responses to AZD1222 COVID-19 vaccine (dated by TCRdb to about 2021). In terms of the full investigation: AZD1222 recipients given second doses at about 4 weeks or at about 12 weeks were pooled, since spike-specific TCR depth and breadth were not found to differ between the two schedules. A total of 230 to 250 trial participants underwent TCR sequencing, of whom around 200 received two doses of AZD1222 and about 25 received two doses of the MenACWY control vaccine. Trial participants were enrolled by age into subgroups of 18-55, 56-69 and 70-plus years, and around 140, 26 and 57 TCR-sequenced participants, respectively, were included in these subgroups. The paper's findings and limits, for the study overall: Reportedly, close to half of the unique spike-specific TCRs recognized epitopes lying outside the regions that are mutated in the B.1.351 and B.1.1.7 variants. Spike-specific TCR breadth and depth rose significantly after two AZD1222 doses compared with day 0 and with MenACWY recipients. Participants were mostly white British and included more females than males, and it was suggested by the authors that clonal diversity may have been underestimated. In the small 56-69-year group, the increase in depth fell short of significance, most likely because of low power. Because no day 14 peak-response samples were available, repertoires were characterized only after the peak T cell response. The whole spike protein was spanned by vaccine-associated CD4 TCRs, and dominant responses were seen in regions 160-218 and 743-854. Conclusions about previously exposed vaccinees are limited, since just six AZD1222 recipients were seropositive for SARS-CoV-2 at baseline.

The CDR3 regions of human TCRbeta chains were analyzed by immunosequencing. Under the source paper's analysis protocol: Repertoire TCRs were matched against a reference library of SARS-CoV-2-specific TCRs generated with the MIRA antigen-specificity platform. Breadth was defined as the fraction of unique TCRs that were SARS-CoV-2-associated, and depth was defined as the fraction of total T cells that were SARS-CoV-2-associated. Using the MIRA data, every spike-specific TCR was mapped to the spike region that the TCR reacted to and assigned to either a CD4 or a CD8 class. Log10-transformed breadth and depth values were compared by one-way ANOVA with Sidak's multiple comparisons tests. TCRdb re-hosts the immuneACCESS table, in-frame sequences only. Its copies lack some clones; in the studies checked, an unresolved V gene accounts for under half of them, and the cause for the rest is not known. The V and J calls and clone size were taken over from that table, and D and trimming were inferred from the DNA. For this sample the table gives about 83,000 clones, of which roughly 82% were detected only once. Over 8% of the sample rests with the top ten.

In light of the paper, this sample's time point label describes: baseline before first vaccination. Vaccinee samples were obtained from the UK trials COV001 and COV002, which included a single-blind randomized controlled phase 2/3 trial of AZD1222 (ChAdOx1 nCoV-19) in healthy adults. For TCRbeta chain sequencing, PBMC samples from trial participants were taken at day 0 and at day 28 after the second dose. The CDR3 numbers 13 residues from cysteine through phenylalanine. Solely the CDR3 DNA is kept, with 39 bases framed from the first base. The V and J ends are trimmed by 8 bases and 2 bases, leaving 12 bases between them. The germline V gene (reference sequence) provides CDR1 WNHNN and CDR2 SYGVQD.

This TCR was recovered from an adult in good health. This specimen consisted of peripheral blood, obtained on day 0 of AZD1222 vaccination. The sequence joins TRBV10-1 to TRBJ1-2; the D gene assignment is ambiguous. At the DNA level, the sequence is TGCGCCAGCGCCCATACGGGGAACTATGGCTACACCTTC. It codes for CASAHTGNYGYTF.